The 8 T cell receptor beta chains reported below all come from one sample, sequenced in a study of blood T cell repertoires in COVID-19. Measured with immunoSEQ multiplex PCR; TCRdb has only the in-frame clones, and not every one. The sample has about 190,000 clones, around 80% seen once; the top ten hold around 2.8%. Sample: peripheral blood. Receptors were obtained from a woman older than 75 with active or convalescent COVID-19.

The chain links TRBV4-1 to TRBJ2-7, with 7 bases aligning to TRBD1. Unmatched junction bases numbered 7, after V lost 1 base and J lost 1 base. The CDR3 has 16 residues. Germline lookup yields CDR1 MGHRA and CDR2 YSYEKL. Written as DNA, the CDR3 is TGCGCCAGCAGCCAAGGTGGGTGGGACAGATCCTACGAGCAGTACTTC. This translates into CASSQGGWDRSYEQYF.

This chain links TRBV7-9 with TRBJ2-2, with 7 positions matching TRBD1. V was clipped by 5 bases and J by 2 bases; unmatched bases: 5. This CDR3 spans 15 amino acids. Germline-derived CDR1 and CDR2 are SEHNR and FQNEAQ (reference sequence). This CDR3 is CASSLRQGNTGELFF. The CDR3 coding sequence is TGTGCCAGCAGCCTACGACAGGGAAACACCGGGGAGCTGTTTTTT.

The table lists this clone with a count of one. The CDR3 region has the DNA TGTGCCAGCAGCGTAACGGAGAGACAGACCCAGTACTTC. Translating gives CASSVTERQTQYF. This chain uses TRBV9 with TRBJ2-5; the D is unclear. This CDR3 spans 13 amino acids. CDR1 and CDR2 (germline): SGDLS, YYNGEE. Trimming took 1 base from V and 6 from J, leaving 10 bases between them. The full variable domain, rest sourced from reference TRBV9 and TRBJ2-5, is DSGVTQTPKHLITATGQRVTLRCSPRSGDLSVYWYQQSLDQGLQFLIQYYNGEERAKGNILERFSAQQFPDLHSELNLSSLELGDSALYFCASSVTERQTQYFGPGTRLLVL.

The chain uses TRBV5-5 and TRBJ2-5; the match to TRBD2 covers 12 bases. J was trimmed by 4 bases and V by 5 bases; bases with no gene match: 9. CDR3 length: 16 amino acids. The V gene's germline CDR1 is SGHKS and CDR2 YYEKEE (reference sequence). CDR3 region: CASSTKTSGGLETQYF. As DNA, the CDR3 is TGTGCCAGCAGTACTAAAACTAGCGGGGGGTTAGAGACCCAGTACTTC.

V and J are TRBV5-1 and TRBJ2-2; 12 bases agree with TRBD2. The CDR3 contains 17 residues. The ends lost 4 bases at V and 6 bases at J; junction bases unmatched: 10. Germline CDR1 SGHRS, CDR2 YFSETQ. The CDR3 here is CASSPSSGGALAGELFF. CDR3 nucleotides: TGCGCCAGCAGCCCATCTAGCGGGGGGGCCTTAGCCGGGGAGCTGTTTTTT. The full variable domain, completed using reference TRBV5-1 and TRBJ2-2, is KAGVTQTPRYLIKTRGQQVTLSCSPISGHRSVSWYQQTPGQGLQFLFEYFSETQRNKGNFPGRFSGRQFSNSRSEMNVSTLELGDSALYLCASSPSSGGALAGELFFGEGSRLTVL.

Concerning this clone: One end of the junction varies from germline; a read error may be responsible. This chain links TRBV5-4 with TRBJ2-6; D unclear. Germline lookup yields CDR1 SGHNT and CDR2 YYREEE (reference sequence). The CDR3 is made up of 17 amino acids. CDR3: CTSSLNTANSGANVLTF. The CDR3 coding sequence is TGTACCAGCAGCTTGAATACCGCTAACTCTGGGGCCAACGTCCTGACTTTC.

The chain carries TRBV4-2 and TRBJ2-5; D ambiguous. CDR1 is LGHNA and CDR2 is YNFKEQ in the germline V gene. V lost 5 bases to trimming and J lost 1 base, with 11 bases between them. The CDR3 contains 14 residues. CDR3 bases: TGTGCCAGCAGCACTGAGATACTCCAAGAGACCCAGTACTTC. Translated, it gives CASSTEILQETQYF.

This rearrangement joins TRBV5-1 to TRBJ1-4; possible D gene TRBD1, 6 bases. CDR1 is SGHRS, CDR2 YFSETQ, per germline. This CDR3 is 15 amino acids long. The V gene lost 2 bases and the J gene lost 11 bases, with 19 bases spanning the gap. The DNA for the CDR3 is TGCGCCAGCAGCTTAGGGCAGGGGTCGACAAAGAAACTGTTTTTT. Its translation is CASSLGQGSTKKLFF.